These 20 T cell receptor beta chains came from one sample sequenced in a study of cytomegalovirus exposure and HLA in healthy donors. The study ran its PCR with 60 Vbeta and 13 Jbeta primers. The method was immunoSEQ multiplex PCR; TCRdb's version includes in-frame clones alone and lacks a portion of them. The sample includes some 150,000 clones, 70% seen only once; the top ten take around 1.9%. Sequences were obtained from PBMCs. These receptors came from an older woman in good health and CMV-seropositive.

The CDR3 spells CASSLRREKLFF. Here the CDR3 DNA reads TGTGCCAGCAGCCTTCGGAGGGAAAAACTGTTTTTT. V and J are TRBV28 and TRBJ1-4; D remains ambiguous. The germline V gene has CDR1 MDHEN and CDR2 SYDVKM. V was clipped by 6 bases and J by 8 bases, with 10 bases between them. This CDR3 region has 12 residues.

The chain links TRBV6-6 to TRBJ1-1; D perhaps matches TRBD1 (6 bases). Germline V lookup: CDR1 MNHNY, CDR2 SVGAGI (reference sequence). Trimming cost V 10 bases and J 3 bases, with 15 bases left between them. The CDR3 length is 13 residues. CDR3 protein: CATYREVDTEAFF. CDR3 coding DNA: TGTGCCACTTACAGGGAAGTGGACACTGAAGCTTTCTTT.

This clone has a single count. The chain combines TRBV6-6 with TRBJ2-3; TRBD1 aligns across 8 bases. Unmatched junction bases numbered 1, after V lost 4 bases and J lost 1 base. Germline lookup yields CDR1 MNHNY and CDR2 SVGAGI (reference sequence). The CDR3 is made up of 14 amino acids. CDR3: CASSSGQGTDTQYF. CDR3 in DNA: TGTGCCAGCAGTTCGGGACAGGGCACAGATACGCAGTATTTT.

The genes are TRBV7-6 and TRBJ2-2, with 12 bases aligning to TRBD2. V was clipped by 4 bases and J by 6 bases; unmatched bases: 9. Germline values: CDR1 SGHVS, CDR2 FNYEAQ. The CDR3 covers 17 residues. In nucleotides, the CDR3 is TGTGCCAGCAGCTCCCTGACTAGCGGGAGTGGTGCCGGGGAGCTGTTTTTT. This gives the protein CASSSLTSGSGAGELFF.

Concerning this clone itself: A read error may produce the germline difference seen at one junction end. The chain uses TRBV28 and TRBJ2-1; 13 bases fit TRBD2. CDR1 is MDHEN and CDR2 is SYDVKM in the germline V gene. CDR3 length: 12 residues. The CDR3 DNA reads TGTGCCAGCAGTCCCCGGACTAGCGGGAGACTCTTC. It codes for CASSPRTSGRLF.

In its sample, this clone was seen a few times. The V call is TRBV5-6, the J call TRBJ1-5; a weak D match, TRBD1 (6 bases). Germline values: CDR1 SGHDT, CDR2 YYEEEE. V was shortened by 4 bases and J by 6 bases, with 11 bases between the two germline ends. The CDR3 spans 13 residues. The CDR3 DNA sequence: TGTGCCAGCAGCCTGCAGGGGACTCAGCCCCAGCATTTT. It is translated as CASSLQGTQPQHF.

J is TRBJ2-1 and V is TRBV5-5, with D possibly TRBD2 on 6 matching bases. The germline V and J ends were trimmed by 4 bases and 4 bases, with 12 bases remaining between them. CDR3 length: 14 amino acids. CDR1 SGHKS and CDR2 YYEKEE come from the germline V gene (reference sequence). Here the CDR3 reads CASSPDGLYNEQFF. CDR3 bases: TGTGCCAGCAGCCCCGACGGACTATACAATGAGCAGTTCTTC.

The V and J genes are TRBV18 and TRBJ1-2; TRBD1 matches 8 bases. Germline loops: CDR1 KGHSH, CDR2 LQKENI. The CDR3 loop spans 14 amino acids. V was pared by 3 bases and J by 7 bases, with 7 bases of the junction left unmatched. CDR3 protein: CASSPLDRDAGYTF. CDR3 in DNA: TGTGCCAGCTCACCGTTGGACAGGGATGCTGGCTACACCTTC.

This chain links TRBV4-1 with TRBJ2-7, with D perhaps TRBD2 (7 bases). From germline, CDR1 is MGHRA and CDR2 YSYEKL. With 4 bases removed from V and 5 bases from J, the gap between germline ends came to 21 bases. This CDR3 contains 16 residues. This CDR3 reads CASSPAGATAAHEQYF. CDR3 DNA sequence: TGCGCCAGCAGCCCCGCGGGGGCCACTGCGGCCCACGAGCAGTACTTC.

The CDR3 DNA reads TGTGCCAGCAGTCTTCCAGGGGGTTATTCACCCCTCCACTTT. Residues: CASSLPGGYSPLHF. The V and J genes are TRBV6-6 and TRBJ1-6, with 7 bases that match TRBD1. V dropped 5 bases and J dropped 8; count of bases not matched to a gene: 6. Germline lookup yields CDR1 MNHNY and CDR2 SVGAGI (reference sequence). The CDR3 is 14 residues long.

The chain combines TRBV6-5 with TRBJ1-5; D is undetermined. The CDR3 has 13 residues. CDR1 and CDR2 from the germline V gene are MNHEY and SVGAGI. The V end was cut by 5 bases, the J end by 3 bases, with 8 bases between. The CDR3 DNA follows: TGTGCCAGCAGTCCGGTAGTCAATCAGCCCCAGCATTTT. Protein product: CASSPVVNQPQHF.

CDR3 in DNA: TGTGCCAGCAGCCCCCAGGACAGGGGTCCCTATGGCTACACCTTC. Protein: CASSPQDRGPYGYTF. The rearrangement joins TRBV7-8 to TRBJ1-2, with TRBD1 identical over 9 bases. The CDR3 is 15 amino acids. Per the germline V gene, CDR1 is SGHVS and CDR2 is FQNEAQ. The trim removed 5 bases at V and 4 bases at J, leaving 8 bases unmatched.

The V and J genes are TRBV30 and TRBJ1-1; the match to TRBD1 covers 7 bases. CDR3 length equals 13 residues. Germline CDR1 is GTSNPN and CDR2 is SVGIG (reference sequence). Trimming at V came to 4 bases and at J to 10 bases, leaving 12 bases not matched to a gene. The CDR3 nucleotides are TGTGCCTGGACGACAGGGACGTTGTTCAGAGCTTTCTTT. Protein sequence: CAWTTGTLFRAFF.

The chain is built from TRBV18 and TRBJ1-4, with a tentative D call TRBD1 (6 bases). CDR1 and CDR2 from the germline V gene are KGHSH and LQKENI. V lost 1 base and J 0 bases, leaving 9 bases between the germline ends. This CDR3 has 16 residues. This CDR3 is CASSPRDTSTNEKLFF. DNA for the CDR3: TGTGCCAGCTCACCACGGGACACGTCAACTAATGAAAAACTGTTTTTT.

J is TRBJ1-4 and V is TRBV5-1, with D hard to call. Germline loops: CDR1 SGHRS, CDR2 YFSETQ. The CDR3 sequence is 15 residues long. Trimming left V 2 bases short and J 0 bases short, with 8 bases between. CDR3 sequence (DNA): TGCGCCAGCAGCTTTACACCTGCAACTAATGAAAAACTGTTTTTT. Amino acid sequence: CASSFTPATNEKLFF.

The V and J genes are TRBV7-2 and TRBJ2-1; unclear D gene. CDR1 is SGHTA and CDR2 is FQGNSA in the germline V gene. The CDR3 sequence is 13 residues long. The germline V and J ends were trimmed by 5 bases and 5 bases, with 10 bases remaining between them. Here the CDR3 reads CASSRGLNNEQFF. CDR3 DNA sequence: TGTGCCAGCAGCCGTGGCCTTAACAATGAGCAGTTCTTC.

The CDR3 here is CASSAESPETQYF. CDR3 in DNA: TGTGCCAGCAGCGCCGAAAGCCCGGAGACCCAGTACTTC. The rearrangement uses TRBV5-4 and TRBJ2-5, with no clear D. CDR3 length equals 13 residues. Trimming pared 4 bases from V and 5 bases from J, leaving 12 bases between. Germline-derived CDR1 and CDR2 are SGHNT and YYREEE (reference sequence).

This chain joins TRBV19 and TRBJ1-1; 10 bases match TRBD1. Germline V CDR1 and CDR2: LNHDA, SQIVND (reference sequence). This CDR3 spans 14 amino acids. Trimming took 7 bases from V and 7 from J; bases not matched to a gene: 9. CDR3 protein: CASIRTGGKDEAFF. The CDR3 DNA sequence: TGTGCCAGTATAAGGACAGGGGGAAAAGATGAAGCTTTCTTT.

This clone was seen once. The chain combines TRBV2 with TRBJ2-3, with D possibly being TRBD1 (7 bases). CDR1 and CDR2 from the germline V gene are SNHLY and FYNNEI. This CDR3 is built from 16 residues. The V gene lost 8 bases and the J gene lost 0 bases, with 18 bases spanning the gap. The chain's CDR3 is CASSAMTGTSTDTQYF. CDR3 DNA: TGTGCCAGCTCTGCCATGACAGGGACTAGCACAGATACGCAGTATTTT.

The genes are TRBV18 and TRBJ1-5; TRBD1 agrees at 8 bases. The junction had 7 bases not matched to a gene; V was cut back by 4 bases and J by 5 bases. The germline gives CDR1 KGHSH, CDR2 LQKENI. CDR3 length equals 15 residues. CDR3 nucleotides: TGTGCCAGCTCACTTGACAGGGGCGGGTATCAGCCCCAGCATTTT. This translates into CASSLDRGGYQPQHF.